The T cell receptor (beta chain) described here comes from a study of blood T cell repertoires in COVID-19. Study in general: Sites in the United States, Italy and Spain provided acute and convalescent COVID-19 samples.

Authors' methods: Quantification of nucleated cells was approximated via reference gene primer amplification. Method: immunoSEQ multiplex PCR; TCRdb's copy keeps in-frame clones and lacks some. V and J calls plus clone size are reproduced from that table; the DNA served to infer D and trimming. The table records under 250,000 clones, almost 90% of them present only once. This clone is a singleton in its sample. The sequenced material came from peripheral blood. This sequence originates from a man older than 75 with acute or convalescent COVID-19.

CDR3 sequence (DNA): TGCAGCGCGGTCGACCCCCTCGGGGGTGATGAGCAGTTCTTC. Residues: CSAVDPLGGDEQFF. The V gene is TRBV29-1, the J gene TRBJ2-1, with a tentative D call TRBD2 (6 bases). Trimming left V 7 bases short and J 8 bases short, with 21 bases between. Germline CDR1 is SQVTM and CDR2 is ANQGSEA. There are 14 residues in the CDR3.